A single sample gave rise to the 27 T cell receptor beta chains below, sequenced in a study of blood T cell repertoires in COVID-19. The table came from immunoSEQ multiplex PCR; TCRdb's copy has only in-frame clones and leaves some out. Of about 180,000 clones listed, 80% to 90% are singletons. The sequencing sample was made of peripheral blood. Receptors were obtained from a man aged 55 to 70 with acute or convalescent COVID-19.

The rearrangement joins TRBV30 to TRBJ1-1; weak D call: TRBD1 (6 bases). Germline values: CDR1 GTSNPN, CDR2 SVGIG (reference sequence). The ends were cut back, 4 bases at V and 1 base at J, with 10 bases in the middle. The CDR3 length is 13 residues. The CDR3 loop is CAWKWGPNTEAFF. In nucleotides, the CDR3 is TGTGCCTGGAAATGGGGGCCGAACACTGAAGCTTTCTTT.

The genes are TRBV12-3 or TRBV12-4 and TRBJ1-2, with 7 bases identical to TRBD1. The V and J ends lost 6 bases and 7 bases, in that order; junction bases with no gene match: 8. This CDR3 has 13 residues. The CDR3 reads CASSLGQIPGYTF. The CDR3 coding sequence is TGTGCCAGCAGCTTGGGACAGATTCCTGGCTACACCTTC.

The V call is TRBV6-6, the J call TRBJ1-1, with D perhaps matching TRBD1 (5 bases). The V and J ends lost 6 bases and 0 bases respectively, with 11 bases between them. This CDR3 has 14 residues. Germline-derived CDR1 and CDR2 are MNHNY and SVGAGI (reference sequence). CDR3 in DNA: TGTGCCAGCAGAGCGACAGTTATGAACACTGAAGCTTTCTTT. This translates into CASRATVMNTEAFF.

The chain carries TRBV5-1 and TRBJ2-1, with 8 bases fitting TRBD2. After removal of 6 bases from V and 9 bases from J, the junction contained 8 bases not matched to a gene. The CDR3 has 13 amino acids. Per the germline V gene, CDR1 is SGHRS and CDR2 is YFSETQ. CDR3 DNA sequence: TGCGCCAGCAAAAGTGCGGCGGGGGGTGAGCAGTTCTTC. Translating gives CASKSAAGGEQFF.

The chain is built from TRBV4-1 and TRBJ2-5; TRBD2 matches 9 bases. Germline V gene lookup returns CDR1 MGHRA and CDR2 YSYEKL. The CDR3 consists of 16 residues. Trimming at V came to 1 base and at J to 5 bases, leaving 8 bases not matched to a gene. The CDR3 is CASSQGGLAGRETQYF. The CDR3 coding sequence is TGCGCCAGCAGCCAAGGGGGGCTAGCGGGACGGGAGACCCAGTACTTC.

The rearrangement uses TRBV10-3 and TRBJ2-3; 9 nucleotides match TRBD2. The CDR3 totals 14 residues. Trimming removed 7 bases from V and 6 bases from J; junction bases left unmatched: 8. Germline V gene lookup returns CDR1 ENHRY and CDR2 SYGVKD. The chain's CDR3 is CAITVAGASDTQYF. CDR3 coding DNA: TGTGCCATCACCGTAGCGGGAGCGTCGGATACGCAGTATTTT.

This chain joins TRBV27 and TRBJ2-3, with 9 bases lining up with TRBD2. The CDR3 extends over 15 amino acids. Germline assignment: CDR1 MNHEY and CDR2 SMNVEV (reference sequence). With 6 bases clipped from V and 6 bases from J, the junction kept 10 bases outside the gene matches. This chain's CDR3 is CASRPSSGNWDTQYF. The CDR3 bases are TGTGCCAGCAGACCCTCTAGCGGGAACTGGGATACGCAGTATTTT.

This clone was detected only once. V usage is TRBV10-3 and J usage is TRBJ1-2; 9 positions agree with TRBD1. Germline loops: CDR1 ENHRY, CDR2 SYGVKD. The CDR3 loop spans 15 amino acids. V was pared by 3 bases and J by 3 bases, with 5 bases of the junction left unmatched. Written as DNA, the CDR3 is TGTGCCATCAGTGACGGGACAGGGAGAGACTATGGCTACACCTTC. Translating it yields CAISDGTGRDYGYTF.

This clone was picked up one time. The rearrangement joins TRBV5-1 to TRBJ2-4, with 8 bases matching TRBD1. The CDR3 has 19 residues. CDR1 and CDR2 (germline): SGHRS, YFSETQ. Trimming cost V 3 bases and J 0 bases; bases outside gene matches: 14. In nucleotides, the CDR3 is TGCGCCAGCAGCTCCTGGACAGGGACAGAGGAACTAGCCAAAAACATTCAGTACTTC. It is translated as CASSSWTGTEELAKNIQYF.

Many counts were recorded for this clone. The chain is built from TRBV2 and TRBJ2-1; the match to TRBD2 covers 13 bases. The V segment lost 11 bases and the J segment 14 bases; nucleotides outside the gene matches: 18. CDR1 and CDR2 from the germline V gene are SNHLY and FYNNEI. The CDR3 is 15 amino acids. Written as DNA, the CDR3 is TGTGCCGTGCCCCGACTAGCGGGAGGCATGCTGGTGGAGTTCTTC. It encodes CAVPRLAGGMLVEFF.

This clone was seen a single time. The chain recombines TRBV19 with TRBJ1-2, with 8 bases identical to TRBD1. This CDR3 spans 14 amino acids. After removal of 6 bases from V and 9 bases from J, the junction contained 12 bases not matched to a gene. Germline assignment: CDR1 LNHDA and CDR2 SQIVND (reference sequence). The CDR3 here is CASSPTDRDVRYTF. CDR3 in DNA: TGTGCCAGTAGCCCCACGGACAGGGATGTGCGCTACACCTTC. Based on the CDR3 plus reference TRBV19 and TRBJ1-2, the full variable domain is DGGITQSPKYLFRKEGQNVTLSCEQNLNHDAMYWYRQDPGQGLRLIYYSQIVNDFQKGDIAEGYSVSREKKESFPLTVTSAQKNPTAFYLCASSPTDRDVRYTFGSGTRLTVV.

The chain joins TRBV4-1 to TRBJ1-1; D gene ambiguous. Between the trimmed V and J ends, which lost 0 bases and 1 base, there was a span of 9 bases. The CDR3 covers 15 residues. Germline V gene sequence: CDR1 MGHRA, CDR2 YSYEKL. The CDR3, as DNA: TGCGCCAGCAGCCAAGAGCACGAGAGGAACACTGAAGCTTTCTTT. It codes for CASSQEHERNTEAFF.

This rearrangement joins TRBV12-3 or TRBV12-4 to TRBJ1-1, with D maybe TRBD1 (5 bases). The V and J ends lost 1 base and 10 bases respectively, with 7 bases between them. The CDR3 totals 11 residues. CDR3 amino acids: CASSLGGRAFF. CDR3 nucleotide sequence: TGTGCCAGCAGTTTAGGGGGCCGAGCTTTCTTT.

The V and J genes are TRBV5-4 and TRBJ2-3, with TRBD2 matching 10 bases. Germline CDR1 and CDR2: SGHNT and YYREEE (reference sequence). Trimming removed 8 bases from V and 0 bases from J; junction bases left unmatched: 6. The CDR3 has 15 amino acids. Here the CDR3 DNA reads TGTGCCAGTGGGATAGCGGGAGGCAGCACAGATACGCAGTATTTT. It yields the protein CASGIAGGSTDTQYF.

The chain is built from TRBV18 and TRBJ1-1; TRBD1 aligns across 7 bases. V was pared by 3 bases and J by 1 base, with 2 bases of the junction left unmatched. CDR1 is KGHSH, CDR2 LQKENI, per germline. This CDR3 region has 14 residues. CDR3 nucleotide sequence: TGTGCCAGCTCACCCTGGACAGGGAACACTGAAGCTTTCTTT. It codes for CASSPWTGNTEAFF.

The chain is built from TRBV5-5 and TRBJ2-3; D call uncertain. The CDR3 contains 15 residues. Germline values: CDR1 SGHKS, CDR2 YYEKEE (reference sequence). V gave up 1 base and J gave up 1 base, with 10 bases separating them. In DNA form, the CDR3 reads TGTGCCAGCAGCTTGCTCTCCCTTCGCACAGATACGCAGTATTTT. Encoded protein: CASSLLSLRTDTQYF.

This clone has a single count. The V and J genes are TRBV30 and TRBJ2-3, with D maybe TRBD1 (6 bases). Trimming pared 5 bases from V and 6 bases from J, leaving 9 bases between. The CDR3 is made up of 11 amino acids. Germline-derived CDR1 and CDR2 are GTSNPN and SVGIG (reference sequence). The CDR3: CAWGGSDTQYF. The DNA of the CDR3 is TGTGCCTGGGGGGGCTCGGATACGCAGTATTTT.

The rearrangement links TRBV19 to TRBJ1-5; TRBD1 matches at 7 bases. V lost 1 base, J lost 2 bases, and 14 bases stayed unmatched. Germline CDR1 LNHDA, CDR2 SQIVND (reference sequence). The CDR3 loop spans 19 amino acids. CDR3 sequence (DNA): TGTGCCAGTAGTATAGCCTTTAACAACAGGGGTGGTCGCAATCAGCCCCAGCATTTT. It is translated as CASSIAFNNRGGRNQPQHF.

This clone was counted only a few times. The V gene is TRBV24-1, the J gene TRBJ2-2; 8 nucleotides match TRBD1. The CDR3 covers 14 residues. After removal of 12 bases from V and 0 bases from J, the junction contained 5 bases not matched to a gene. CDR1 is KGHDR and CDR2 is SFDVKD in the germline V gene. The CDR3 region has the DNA TGTGCCGTTGAGGACAGGGCGAACACCGGGGAGCTGTTTTTT. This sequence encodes CAVEDRANTGELFF.

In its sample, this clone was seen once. The CDR3 here is CASRPGRGVASYEQYF. DNA for the CDR3: TGTGCCAGCAGGCCCGGGCGGGGGGTGGCCTCCTACGAGCAGTACTTC. The chain has TRBV28 and TRBJ2-7; 8 bases align to TRBD2. The CDR3 runs to 16 residues. From germline, CDR1 is MDHEN and CDR2 SYDVKM. J lost 0 bases, V lost 6 bases, and 10 bases had no gene match. Full variable domain (rest looked up from reference TRBV28 and TRBJ2-7): DVKVTQSSRYLVKRTGEKVFLECVQDMDHENMFWYRQDPGLGLRLIYFSYDVKMKEKGDIPEGYSVSREKKERFSLILESASTNQTSMYLCASRPGRGVASYEQYFGPGTRLTVT.

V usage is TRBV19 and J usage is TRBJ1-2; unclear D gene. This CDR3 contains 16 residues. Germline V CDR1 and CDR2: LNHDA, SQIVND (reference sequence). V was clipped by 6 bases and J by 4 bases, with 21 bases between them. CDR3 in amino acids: CASSTVIRSLFYGYTF. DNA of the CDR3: TGTGCCAGTAGCACAGTTATCCGATCCCTTTTCTATGGCTACACCTTC.

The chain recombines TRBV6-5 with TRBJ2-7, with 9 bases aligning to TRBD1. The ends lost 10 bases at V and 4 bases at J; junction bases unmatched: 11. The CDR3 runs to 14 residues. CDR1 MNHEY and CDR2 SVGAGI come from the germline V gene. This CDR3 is CATWGTGNRYEQYF. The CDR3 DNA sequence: TGTGCCACCTGGGGGACAGGGAATCGGTACGAGCAGTACTTC.

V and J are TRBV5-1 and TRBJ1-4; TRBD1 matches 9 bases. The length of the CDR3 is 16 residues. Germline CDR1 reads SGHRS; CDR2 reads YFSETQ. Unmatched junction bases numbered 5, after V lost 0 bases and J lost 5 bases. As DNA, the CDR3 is TGCGCCAGCAGCTTGGAAGGGGACAGGGAAAATGAAAAACTGTTTTTT. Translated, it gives CASSLEGDRENEKLFF.

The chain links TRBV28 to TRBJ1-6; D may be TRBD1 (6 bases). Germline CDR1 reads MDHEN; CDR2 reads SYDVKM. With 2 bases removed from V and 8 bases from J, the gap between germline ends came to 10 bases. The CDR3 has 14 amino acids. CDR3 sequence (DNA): TGTGCCAGCAGTTTAGCGACAGGATATTCACCCCTCCACTTT. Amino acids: CASSLATGYSPLHF. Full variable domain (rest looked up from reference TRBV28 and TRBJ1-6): DVKVTQSSRYLVKRTGEKVFLECVQDMDHENMFWYRQDPGLGLRLIYFSYDVKMKEKGDIPEGYSVSREKKERFSLILESASTNQTSMYLCASSLATGYSPLHFGNGTRLTVT.

In nucleotides, the CDR3 is TGTGCCAGCAGCACGGACAGAGTCTCCTACGAGCAGTACTTC. The encoded protein is CASSTDRVSYEQYF. The chain carries TRBV7-8 and TRBJ2-7, with D maybe TRBD1 (6 bases). Looked up from germline, CDR1 is SGHVS and CDR2 is FQNEAQ. Trimming stripped 5 bases from V and 0 bases from J, with 11 bases between. This CDR3 region has 14 residues.

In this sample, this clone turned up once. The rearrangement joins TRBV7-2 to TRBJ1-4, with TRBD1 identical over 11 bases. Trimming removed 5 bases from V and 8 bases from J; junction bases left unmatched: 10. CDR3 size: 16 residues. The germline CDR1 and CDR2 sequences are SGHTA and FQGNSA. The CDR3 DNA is TGTGCCAGCAGCATTATGGGGACAGGGGGGGGCGAAAAACTGTTTTTT. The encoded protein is CASSIMGTGGGEKLFF.

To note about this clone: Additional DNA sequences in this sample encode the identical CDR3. The CDR3 sequence is CASSYRDTQPQHF. In DNA form, the CDR3 reads TGTGCCAGCAGTTACCGGGACACGCAGCCCCAGCATTTT. The chain recombines TRBV6-2 or TRBV6-3 with TRBJ1-5; D is possibly TRBD1 (6 bases). The ends were cut back, 2 bases at V and 7 bases at J, with 9 bases in the middle. In germline, CDR1 is MNHEY, CDR2 SVGEGT. This CDR3 has 13 residues.